This TCR beta chain was sequenced during a study of Tregs in tolerant kidney transplant recipients (dated by TCRdb to between 2018 and 2021). The study in broad terms: The study applied TCRbeta sequencing to find donor-specific regulatory T cells before combined kidney and bone marrow transplantation and then followed those same cells after transplant. What the study reported, not specific to this receptor: For some patients, the PCR primers changed as time went on, which meant samples from those patients could not be compared with one another at the nucleotide level. Biological reproducibility was not directly assessed, although technical replication error appeared to be minimal. Donor-specific Treg expansion exceeded global Treg expansion in tolerant patients, suggesting antigen-driven rather than nonspecific expansion. The study was constrained by small patient numbers, and validation of the findings is required in larger populations and under other immunosuppression protocols. The most biologically relevant and donor-specific TCRbeta repertoire appeared to be identified by expanding Tregs with activated donor B cells.

Unmatched junction bases come to 5, with V trimmed by 6 bases and J by 6 bases. The germline V gene gives CDR1 as SGHRS and CDR2 as YFSETQ. Including the terminal cysteine and phenylalanine, the CDR3 comprises 13 residues. Of the read, only the CDR3 DNA is kept; its 39 bases are in frame from base 1. For TCRbeta CDR3 sequencing, genomic DNA from the sorted cells was extracted using the QIAGEN DNeasy Blood and Tissue Kit. High-throughput TCRbeta CDR3 sequencing, including PCR amplification with bias correction and internal controls, was performed commercially through immunoSEQ. As for the authors' bioinformatics: Unique productive TCRbeta sequences were defined by CDR3 nucleotide sequence where primers matched, otherwise by CDR3 amino acid sequence with Vbeta and Jbeta genes. Sorting error was corrected by removing sequences shared between sorted populations at a frequency ratio of 2:1 or less, and the remaining shared sequences were assigned to the higher population. Sequences were defined as donor-reactive when expanded at least 5-fold in CFSE-low cells versus unstimulated cells and present at a frequency of at least 0.01% in CFSE-low cells. Repertoire divergence was quantified by Jensen-Shannon divergence using the top 100 TCRbeta sequences ranked by frequency. When a sample had multiple sequencing runs, each run was corrected for sorting error separately and the runs were then pooled. TCRdb took this table from immuneACCESS and kept in-frame rearrangements with V and J called. Such tables lack part of the clones; where checked against another copy, unresolved V genes explain under half of the gap, and the rest is unexplained. Clone size and V and J calls were adopted from that table, with D and trimming inferred from the DNA. This sample lists roughly 54,000 clones; 89% were detected once. The ten largest clones take up around 15% of the sample.

Transplants used related donors with nonmyeloablative bone marrow transplantation; mixed chimerism was transient in the human trials. Unstimulated Tregs (CD4+CD25+CD127-), CD4+ non-Tregs (CD4+CD25-), CD4 and CD8 cells were FACS-sorted from thawed PBMCs. The patients were a handful of recipients of combined kidney and bone marrow transplants from the ITN036ST trial, and samples were available only for these trial subjects. Healthy control blood was separated into PBMCs by Ficoll density gradient and cryopreserved, and patient PBMCs were collected both before and after transplant. To note about this clone: What this receptor recognizes is not known. The record has no base qualities; no much larger clone is one base away.

The material sequenced was CD8+ T cells from blood (PBMCs), taken 12 months after the transplant. The chain couples TRBV5-1 to TRBJ2-1, with 8 central nucleotides matching TRBD1. This TCR was sampled from a human patient who received a combined kidney and bone marrow transplant. Some T cells present after a transplant may be cells of the graft donor. In nucleotide form, the sequence is TGCGCCAGCATGTCACAGGGGGTCAATGAGCAGTTCTTC. It specifies CASMSQGVNEQFF.